This TCR beta chain was recorded in a study of control samples from healthy donors and cancer patients. The V end lost 7 bases, the J end lost 7 bases, and 10 bases lay between the germline ends. From germline, CDR1 is LNHDA and CDR2 SQIVND (reference sequence). This CDR3 has 12 amino acids. This clone appeared a single time. Sequencing used immunoSEQ multiplex PCR; TCRdb keeps in-frame clones, though not all of them. The sample records 150,000 or so clones, 70% to 90% being singletons. The source of this sequence is a man under 40 in good health. Material for sequencing was blood. The chain employs TRBV19 and TRBJ2-2; D gene uncertain. The CDR3 sequence is CASTKVVGELFF. As DNA, the CDR3 is TGTGCCAGTACCAAGGTTGTCGGGGAGCTGTTTTTT.